These 24 T cell receptor beta chains share one sample of origin, sequenced in a study of CD8+ T cells in alopecia areata. Treatment meaning: oral pan-JAK inhibitor, 5-10 mg twice daily. Once RNA had been extracted, it was reverse transcribed into cDNA to act as the sequencing template. TCRdb's table, derived via immunoSEQ multiplex PCR, lists solely in-frame clones and lacks some. The sample holds a few hundred thousand clones; 43% are singletons and the top ten take roughly 2.8%. Material: CD4+ T cells sorted from blood, obtained at roughly week 36, from a patient treated with tofacitinib. Receptor source: a human donor with alopecia areata.

V is TRBV5-1 and J is TRBJ1-2; D not certain. Between the trimmed V and J ends, which lost 0 bases and 7 bases, there was a span of 10 bases. Germline CDR1 SGHRS, CDR2 YFSETQ. The CDR3 is 13 amino acids. CDR3 sequence: CASSLDPPAGYTF. CDR3 coding DNA: TGCGCCAGCAGCTTGGATCCCCCGGCTGGCTACACCTTC.

The J gene is TRBJ2-7, the V gene TRBV5-6, with a possible D match to TRBD2 (5 bases). CDR3 size: 15 residues. Trimming took 4 bases from V and 4 from J, leaving 18 bases between them. CDR1 is SGHDT, CDR2 YYEEEE, per germline. Written as DNA, the CDR3 is TGTGCCAGCAGCCTGGGGAGAGGGAATTTTTACGAGCAGTACTTC. It codes for CASSLGRGNFYEQYF.

This clone was counted a few times. The chain uses TRBV29-1 and TRBJ2-5; D might be TRBD2 (5 bases). Trimming took off 2 bases at V and 2 bases at J, with 12 bases between the two ends. Germline V gene sequence: CDR1 SQVTM, CDR2 ANQGSEA. The CDR3 loop spans 14 amino acids. The CDR3 is CSVEPGMRQETQYF. The CDR3 nucleotides are TGCAGCGTTGAACCGGGGATGAGGCAAGAGACCCAGTACTTC. Full variable domain (outside the CDR3, taken from reference TRBV29-1 and TRBJ2-5): SAVISQKPSRDICQRGTSLTIQCQVDSQVTMMFWYRQQPGQSLTLIATANQGSEATYESGFVIDKFPISRPNLTFSTLTVSNMSPEDSSIYLCSVEPGMRQETQYFGPGTRLLVL.

The chain employs TRBV5-1 and TRBJ1-3; a weak D match, TRBD1 (6 bases). Trimming shortened V by 0 bases and J by 2 bases, and 18 bases separated the two germline ends. The CDR3 is made up of 18 amino acids. Looked up from germline, CDR1 is SGHRS and CDR2 is YFSETQ. CDR3 nucleotide sequence: TGCGCCAGCAGCTTGGCCCAACACCCCGGGACAACTGGAAACACCATATATTTT. Translated: CASSLAQHPGTTGNTIYF.

The chain carries TRBV9 and TRBJ2-7, with TRBD1 matching over 11 bases. Looked up from germline, CDR1 is SGDLS and CDR2 is YYNGEE. This CDR3 has 15 residues. The V gene end was trimmed by 0 bases and the J gene end by 7 bases; junction bases not matched to a gene: 6. The CDR3 region has the DNA TGTGCCAGCAGCGTAGACCCGGACAGGGGGCGAGAGCAGTACTTC. Translating gives CASSVDPDRGREQYF. Full variable domain (missing parts from reference TRBV9 and TRBJ2-7): DSGVTQTPKHLITATGQRVTLRCSPRSGDLSVYWYQQSLDQGLQFLIQYYNGEERAKGNILERFSAQQFPDLHSELNLSSLELGDSALYFCASSVDPDRGREQYFGPGTRLTVT.

Comments on this clone: The junction does not match germline at one end; this may be a read error. The genes are TRBV10-2 and TRBJ1-2; tentative D call: TRBD1 (5 bases). This CDR3 is built from 13 residues. Germline V lookup: CDR1 WSHSY, CDR2 SAAADI. CDR3 DNA: TGCGCCAGCACCATGGCAGGGAACTATGGCCACACCTTC. Protein product: CASTMAGNYGHTF.

The CDR3 DNA reads TGTGCCAGTAGTATTGACGCTTCCTACGAGCAGTACTTC. It specifies CASSIDASYEQYF. The genes are TRBV19 and TRBJ2-7; D is undetermined. The CDR3 is 13 residues long. The germline V and J ends were trimmed by 3 bases and 1 base, with 7 bases remaining between them. Germline V CDR1 and CDR2: LNHDA, SQIVND (reference sequence).

The chain employs TRBV29-1 and TRBJ2-5; possibly TRBD1 for D (6 bases). The germline V and J ends were trimmed by 7 bases and 4 bases, with 22 bases remaining between them. This CDR3 contains 15 residues. Germline loops: CDR1 SQVTM, CDR2 ANQGSEA. The CDR3 spells CSAGSAGVGGETQYF. Written as DNA, the CDR3 is TGCAGCGCCGGGTCCGCAGGGGTTGGGGGAGAGACCCAGTACTTC.

The V and J genes are TRBV9 and TRBJ2-3, with D uncertain. V lost 3 bases and J lost 2, with 7 bases in between. Germline CDR1 SGDLS, CDR2 YYNGEE. This CDR3 has 13 residues. This CDR3 is CASSGDYTDTQYF. As DNA, the CDR3 is TGTGCCAGCAGCGGGGATTACACAGATACGCAGTATTTT.

V gene TRBV18 combines with J gene TRBJ1-2; 8 bases match TRBD1. The trim removed 1 base at V and 3 bases at J, leaving 1 base unmatched. Germline CDR1 reads KGHSH; CDR2 reads LQKENI. The CDR3 is 14 amino acids. The DNA for the CDR3 is TGTGCCAGCTCACCACAACAGGGGGACTATGGCTACACCTTC. This encodes CASSPQQGDYGYTF.

The chain recombines TRBV9 with TRBJ2-3; 9 nucleotides match TRBD2. This CDR3 comprises 16 residues. V lost 2 bases and J lost 2; bases outside the gene matches: 6. Looked up from germline, CDR1 is SGDLS and CDR2 is YYNGEE. The CDR3: CASSVLAGRTTDTQYF. CDR3 nucleotide sequence: TGTGCCAGCAGCGTGCTAGCGGGGAGGACCACAGATACGCAGTATTTT.

This clone appeared a few times. The V call is TRBV29-1, the J call TRBJ2-1, with 7 bases that match TRBD2. V was pared by 6 bases and J by 4 bases, with 9 bases of the junction left unmatched. CDR1 is SQVTM, CDR2 ANQGSEA, per germline. The length of the CDR3 is 14 residues. The CDR3: CSVPLLAIYNEQFF. The CDR3 nucleotides are TGCAGCGTCCCCCTACTAGCGATATACAATGAGCAGTTCTTC.

V and J are TRBV14 and TRBJ1-1; D unclear. CDR1 is SGHDN, CDR2 FVKESK, per germline. V was pared by 1 base and J by 5 bases, with 17 bases between. The CDR3 is 16 amino acids. The chain's CDR3 is CASSQAGLPFGTEAFF. The DNA for the CDR3 is TGTGCCAGCAGCCAAGCAGGACTGCCCTTTGGGACTGAAGCTTTCTTT.

This clone showed up just a few times. The chain combines TRBV29-1 with TRBJ2-1; D tentatively reads TRBD1 or TRBD2 (5 bases each). The germline CDR1 and CDR2 sequences are SQVTM and ANQGSEA. Trimming shortened V by 0 bases and J by 15 bases, and 21 bases separated the two germline ends. There are 14 residues in the CDR3. CDR3: CSVEEGDRGEIPFF. CDR3 nucleotides: TGCAGCGTTGAAGAGGGTGATCGAGGGGAAATCCCGTTCTTC.

The chain links TRBV4-1 to TRBJ2-2, with D perhaps given as TRBD1 or TRBD2 (5 bases each). CDR1 and CDR2 from the germline V gene are MGHRA and YSYEKL. The CDR3 sequence is 20 residues long. The V gene lost 0 bases and the J gene lost 4 bases, with 24 bases spanning the gap. DNA for the CDR3: TGCGCCAGCAGCCAAGATCTAGGACGGGCCCGGACGAGGGGCACCGGGGAGCTGTTTTTT. Amino acid sequence: CASSQDLGRARTRGTGELFF.

This clone showed up just a few times. V and J are TRBV14 and TRBJ2-3; 7 bases fit TRBD1. The length of the CDR3 is 15 residues. After removal of 4 bases from V and 2 bases from J, the junction contained 6 bases not matched to a gene. Germline-derived CDR1 and CDR2 are SGHDN and FVKESK. CDR3 DNA sequence: TGTGCCAGCAGCCTTGGACAGGCCTACACAGATACGCAGTATTTT. This gives the protein CASSLGQAYTDTQYF. The variable domain in full, with the rest retrieved from reference TRBV14 and TRBJ2-3, is EAGVTQFPSHSVIEKGQTVTLRCDPISGHDNLYWYRRVMGKEIKFLLHFVKESKQDESGMPNNRFLAERTGGTYSTLKVQPAELEDSGVYFCASSLGQAYTDTQYFGPGTRLTVL.

This chain connects TRBV29-1 to TRBJ1-2; the match to TRBD1 covers 10 bases. CDR3 length equals 11 residues. CDR1 SQVTM and CDR2 ANQGSEA come from the germline V gene. Trimming cost V 6 bases and J 11 bases; bases outside gene matches: 6. In DNA, the CDR3 is TGCAGCGTAGACAGGGGGCGCGGATACACCTTC. This translates into CSVDRGRGYTF.

The chain employs TRBV7-2 and TRBJ2-7, with 9 bases fitting TRBD2. Germline V CDR1 and CDR2: SGHTA, FQGNSA. This CDR3 contains 15 residues. V lost 5 bases to trimming and J lost 1 base; unmatched junction nucleotides: 6. Here the CDR3 reads CASSPTSGESYEQYF. The CDR3, as DNA: TGTGCCAGCAGCCCGACTAGCGGTGAGTCCTACGAGCAGTACTTC.

The gene calls are TRBV29-1 and TRBJ1-1; D is undetermined. Germline values: CDR1 SQVTM, CDR2 ANQGSEA. There are 12 residues in the CDR3. V lost 3 bases, J lost 2 bases, and 7 bases lay in between. The CDR3 sequence is CSVDSGNTEAFF. CDR3 nucleotides: TGCAGCGTTGACAGTGGCAACACTGAAGCTTTCTTT.

V usage is TRBV30 and J usage is TRBJ1-1; D is perhaps TRBD1 (5 bases). Germline V gene sequence: CDR1 GTSNPN, CDR2 SVGIG (reference sequence). The V end was cut by 4 bases, the J end by 0 bases, with 9 bases between. This CDR3 spans 13 amino acids. CDR3 residues: CAWNAGLNTEAFF. The CDR3 nucleotides are TGTGCCTGGAACGCAGGGCTGAACACTGAAGCTTTCTTT.

The rearrangement links TRBV5-1 to TRBJ2-5; TRBD2 matches 12 bases. This CDR3 comprises 16 residues. The J segment lost 4 bases and the V segment lost 2 bases, leaving 6 bases of the junction unmatched. Germline loops: CDR1 SGHRS, CDR2 YFSETQ. CDR3 in amino acids: CASSLLLAGGRETQYF. CDR3 nucleotide sequence: TGCGCCAGCAGCTTATTGCTAGCGGGAGGGCGAGAGACCCAGTACTTC.

This CDR3 is CASRPGRTDTQYF. The CDR3 DNA sequence: TGTGCCAGCAGACCCGGCCGCACAGATACGCAGTATTTT. V is TRBV6-5 and J is TRBJ2-3; no clear D gene. The germline gives CDR1 MNHEY, CDR2 SVGAGI. CDR3 length: 13 amino acids. The ends were cut back, 6 bases at V and 1 base at J, with 8 bases in the middle.

This chain connects TRBV25-1 to TRBJ2-7; no reliable D call. Germline CDR1 and CDR2: MGHDK and SYGVNS. The V gene lost 6 bases and the J gene lost 7 bases, with 10 bases spanning the gap. This CDR3 region has 11 residues. The CDR3 bases are TGTGCCAGCAGCCCATCATGGGAGCAGTACTTC. Translated: CASSPSWEQYF.

This clone has more than one count but fewer than ten. The chain is built from TRBV6-5 and TRBJ2-7, with 9 bases matching TRBD1. The CDR3 runs 14 residues. Germline V gene data show CDR1 as MNHEY and CDR2 as SVGAGI. The trim removed 5 bases at V and 5 bases at J, leaving 7 bases unmatched. CDR3 region: CASSLGTGRDEQYF. In DNA form, the CDR3 reads TGTGCCAGCAGTCTTGGGACAGGGAGAGACGAGCAGTACTTC.